A selection of T cell receptor beta chains follows, all from one sample in a study of identical twins. TCRdb reanalysed the 5' RACE reads using MiXCR and keeps one entry per CDR3 protein. The data show hundreds of thousands of distinct CDR3 sequences, over 9% seen once. Separately, the same data were catalogued under a study of yellow fever vaccine responses in identical twins.

Sample: PBMCs. All receptors come from a woman aged 18-35 years in good health. Both conserved end residues are part of each CDR3. The D gene is left open where the match is weak. Expanded clones are given a class, and other clones once, few, many or no size at all.

j_call v_call clone_size d_call cdr3_nt cdr3_aa
TRBJ2-6 TRBV20-1 . . TGCAGTGCTAGCCACCGCGACAATTCTGGGGCCAACGTCCTGACTTTC CSASHRDNSGANVLTF
TRBJ2-3 TRBV18 few TRBD1 TGTGCCAGCTCACGTTCCGGGACAGGGTTACAGGATACGCAGTATTTT CASSRSGTGLQDTQYF
TRBJ2-1 TRBV10-2 few TRBD2 TGCGCCAGCAGACCGCGGGGGGGCCGCTATGAGCAGTTCTTC CASRPRGGRYEQFF
TRBJ2-5 TRBV5-1 many . TGCGCCAGCAGCCAGATGGGCGAGACCCAGTACTTC CASSQMGETQYF
TRBJ2-4 TRBV7-9 . . TGTGCCAGCAGCCCCTCGGAGTCCGCCAAAAACATTCAGTACTTC CASSPSESAKNIQYF
TRBJ2-7 TRBV20-1 . . TGCAGTGCCACAGACCGACAGACGACCTCCTACGAGCAGTACTTC CSATDRQTTSYEQYF
TRBJ2-3 TRBV5-1 . . TGCGCCAGCAGCCCTTTGGGAAACCGGGCTAGCCCATCGCCTAGCACAGATACGCAGTATTTT CASSPLGNRASPSPSTDTQYF
TRBJ2-1 TRBV5-1 . . TGCGCCAGCAGCTTGGAGGGACGGGCGGGGAATGAGCAGTTCTTC CASSLEGRAGNEQFF
TRBJ1-6 TRBV10-2 . TRBD1 TGCGCCAGCACTAGGGGACAGGGGCGAGATTCACCCCTCCACTTT CASTRGQGRDSPLHF
TRBJ2-7 TRBV5-1 . . TGCGCCAGCAGCTCCGGTACGGTTGGGAGGAACGAGCAGTACTTC CASSSGTVGRNEQYF
TRBJ2-1 TRBV20-1 few TRBD2 TGCAGTGCCGGGGGGAGGGCCTACAATGAGCAGTTCTTC CSAGGRAYNEQFF
TRBJ2-7 TRBV12-3/TRBV12-4 many . TGTGCCAGCAGTTGGGGGGCCGACTCCTACGAGCAGTACTTC CASSWGADSYEQYF
TRBJ2-7 TRBV20-1 . . TGCAGTGCTAGAAATATGGGGGGCGGGGGTCTTGATGGCGAGCAGTACTTC CSARNMGGGGLDGEQYF
TRBJ1-2 TRBV12-5 . . TGTGCTAGTGGTTTCACAGGGCGGCACTCTGGCTACACCTTC CASGFTGRHSGYTF
TRBJ1-2 TRBV3-1 few . TGTGCCAGCAGCCAAGATCGAGCAGGGTCGGGCTATGGCTACACCTTC CASSQDRAGSGYGYTF
TRBJ1-1 TRBV12-3/TRBV12-4 many TRBD1 TGTGCCAGCAGTTTAGGACAGGGAAGGAACACTGAAGCTTTCTTT CASSLGQGRNTEAFF
TRBJ1-2 TRBV10-3 few . TGTGCCATCAGTGAGAGGGATGGCTACACCTTC CAISERDGYTF
TRBJ2-5 TRBV10-3 few . TGTGCCATCAGTGAGTCGAAGGCGAGACAAGAGACCCAGTACTTC CAISESKARQETQYF
TRBJ2-1 TRBV24-1 . . TGTGCCACCAGTGAACGAGGGAATGAGCAGTTCTTC CATSERGNEQFF
TRBJ2-1 TRBV3-1 few TRBD2 TGTGCCAGCAGCTTTACTCAGGGAGGGACCTTCAATGAGCAGTTCTTC CASSFTQGGTFNEQFF
TRBJ2-2 TRBV5-1 . TRBD1 TGCGCCAGCAGCCATGACAGGGCTTCCGGGGAGCTGTTTTTT CASSHDRASGELFF
TRBJ2-1 TRBV15 . TRBD2 TGTGCCACCAATTCGCGACTAGCGGGGGGCTACAATGAGCAGTTCTTC CATNSRLAGGYNEQFF
TRBJ2-7 TRBV7-8 few . TGTGCCAGCAGCTTACCCCGGGACCCCGAGCAGTACTTC CASSLPRDPEQYF
TRBJ2-7 TRBV2 . TRBD2 TGTGCCAGCAGTGAACGTGGGGGAGGGTACGAGCAGTACTTC CASSERGGGYEQYF
TRBJ2-7 TRBV27 few . TGTGCCAGCAGATTCCGGGACTTCTCCTACGAGCAGTACTTC CASRFRDFSYEQYF
TRBJ1-1 TRBV12-3/TRBV12-4 many . TGTGCCAGCAGTGTCTCACAGGGAACCACTGAAGCTTTCTTT CASSVSQGTTEAFF
TRBJ2-3 TRBV28 . . TGTGCCAGCAGTTCTATCGATATCACAGATACGCAGTATTTT CASSSIDITDTQYF
TRBJ1-1 TRBV5-1 few . TGCGCCAGCAGTAACTACCCTCGGGACACTGAAGCTTTCTTT CASSNYPRDTEAFF
TRBJ2-7 TRBV12-3/TRBV12-4 . TRBD2 TGTGCCAGCAGTGTTTCCCTAGCGGGAGGCTACGAGCAGTACTTC CASSVSLAGGYEQYF
TRBJ2-1 TRBV15 many . TGTGCCACCAGCAGAGAGGGCGGGGCGACCAATGAGCAGTTCTTC CATSREGGATNEQFF
TRBJ2-4 TRBV28 few TRBD2 TGTGCCAGCAGTGGACTAGCGGGGCTAGCCAAAAACATTCAGTACTTC CASSGLAGLAKNIQYF
TRBJ2-2 TRBV29-1 few . TGCAGCGCTATCCCCGTACAGAGACTGAACACCGGGGAGCTGTTTTTT CSAIPVQRLNTGELFF
TRBJ2-1 TRBV29-1 . TRBD2 TGCAGCGTTGAAGGGACTAGCGCGTACAATGAGCAGTTCTTC CSVEGTSAYNEQFF
TRBJ1-1 TRBV10-2 . . TGCGCCAGCAGTGAGTATAAGGGGGGGATGAACACTGAAGCTTTCTTT CASSEYKGGMNTEAFF
TRBJ2-2 TRBV2 few . TGTGCCAGCAGAGGCCGTGGGGGCCTCAACACCGGGGAGCTGTTTTTT CASRGRGGLNTGELFF
TRBJ2-3 TRBV20-1 few TRBD2 TGCAGTGGAAGGACTAGCGGGACTAGCACAGATACGCAGTATTTT CSGRTSGTSTDTQYF
TRBJ2-3 TRBV27 . TRBD2 TGTGCCAGCAGTTTATCCGGGACTAGCGGGAGGGTTAGCACAGATACGCAGTATTTT CASSLSGTSGRVSTDTQYF
TRBJ2-3 TRBV20-1 . TRBD2 TGCAGTGCTAGGCGACTAGCGGGAATTTTGTCAGATACGCAGTATTTT CSARRLAGILSDTQYF
TRBJ2-4 TRBV28 . . TGTGCCAGCAGACCAACCGTTGCCTGGGCTTCCGAAAACATTCAGTACTTC CASRPTVAWASENIQYF
TRBJ2-3 TRBV4-2 many . TGTGCCAGTAATTGGGGCGGGGTCACAGATACGCAGTATTTT CASNWGGVTDTQYF
TRBJ1-1 TRBV9 . . TGTGCCAGCAGCGTAGGGGAGACAAACACTGAAGCTTTCTTT CASSVGETNTEAFF
TRBJ2-3 TRBV20-1 few . TGCAGTGCTAGCGGGGGGCTCACAGATACGCAGTATTTT CSASGGLTDTQYF
TRBJ2-3 TRBV6-5 . TRBD2 TGTGCCAGCAGTTATAGAGGTCTAGCGGGGAGCACAGATACGCAGTATTTT CASSYRGLAGSTDTQYF
TRBJ2-3 TRBV2 many TRBD2 TGTGCCAGCAGTCGACTAGCGGGAGGGGCAGATACGCAGTATTTT CASSRLAGGADTQYF
TRBJ1-4 TRBV6-5 many . TGTGCCAGCAGTTACTCGCCCAATACAGGAGCAACTAATGAAAAACTGTTTTTT CASSYSPNTGATNEKLFF
TRBJ2-1 TRBV7-9 many . TGTGCCAGCACCCCGGACGGTCCGGTCGGGGAGCAGTTCTTC CASTPDGPVGEQFF
TRBJ2-1 TRBV5-1 few TRBD2 TGCGCCAGCAGCTTGAGTCTAGCGGGAGGTAGCTCCTACAATGAGCAGTTCTTC CASSLSLAGGSSYNEQFF
TRBJ2-7 TRBV18 . TRBD1 TGTGCCAGCTCATCACTAGGACAGGCCTCCTACGAGCAGTACTTC CASSSLGQASYEQYF
TRBJ2-1 TRBV15 . TRBD2 TGTGCCACCAGCAGAGTTTATCCTAGCGGGGCCTCTGGGTACAATGAGCAGTTCTTC CATSRVYPSGASGYNEQFF
TRBJ2-3 TRBV9 few . TGTGCCAGCAGCGTAGTCGGTAACACAGATACGCAGTATTTT CASSVVGNTDTQYF
TRBJ2-7 TRBV7-3 . . TGTGCCAGCAGCCCAACAGGAGGGGGCGATAGGAAGCAGTACTTC CASSPTGGGDRKQYF
TRBJ2-5 TRBV4-1 . . TGCGCCAGCAGCCCTGCGGTTAGCACCCCCCAAGAGACCCAGTACTTC CASSPAVSTPQETQYF
TRBJ2-3 TRBV5-5 few TRBD1 TGTGCCAGCAGCTACGGGACAGGGGGAGATACGCAGTATTTT CASSYGTGGDTQYF
TRBJ2-5 TRBV24-1 few TRBD2 TGTGCCACCAGTCTAGCGGGAGAAGAGACCCAGTACTTC CATSLAGEETQYF
TRBJ2-1 TRBV12-3/TRBV12-4 few TRBD1 TGTGCCAGCAAGCCCGGGACAGGGACATACAATGAGCAGTTCTTC CASKPGTGTYNEQFF
TRBJ2-3 TRBV5-1 . TRBD2 TGCGCCAGCAGCTGGAGGACTAGCGGGGGGAGCACAGATACGCAGTATTTT CASSWRTSGGSTDTQYF